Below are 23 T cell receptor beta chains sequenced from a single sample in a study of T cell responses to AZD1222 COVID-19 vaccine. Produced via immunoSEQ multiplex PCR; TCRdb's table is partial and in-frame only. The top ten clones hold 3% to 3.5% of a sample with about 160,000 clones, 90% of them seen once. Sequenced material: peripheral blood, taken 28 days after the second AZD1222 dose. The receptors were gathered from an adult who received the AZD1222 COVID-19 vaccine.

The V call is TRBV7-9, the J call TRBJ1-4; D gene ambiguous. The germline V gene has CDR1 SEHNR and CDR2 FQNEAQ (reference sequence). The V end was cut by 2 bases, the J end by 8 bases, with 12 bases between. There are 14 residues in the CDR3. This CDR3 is CASSLSFGPEKLFF. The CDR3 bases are TGTGCCAGCAGCTTATCGTTTGGGCCCGAAAAACTGTTTTTT.

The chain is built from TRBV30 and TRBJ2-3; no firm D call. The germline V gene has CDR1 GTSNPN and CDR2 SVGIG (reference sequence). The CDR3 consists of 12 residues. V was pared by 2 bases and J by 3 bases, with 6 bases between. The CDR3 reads CAWSPRTDTQYF. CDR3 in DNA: TGTGCCTGGAGTCCTCGGACAGATACGCAGTATTTT.

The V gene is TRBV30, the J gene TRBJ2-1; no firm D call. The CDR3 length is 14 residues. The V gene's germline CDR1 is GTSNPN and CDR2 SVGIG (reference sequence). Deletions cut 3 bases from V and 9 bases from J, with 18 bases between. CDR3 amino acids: CAWRRSGPSGEQFF. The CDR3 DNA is TGTGCCTGGAGAAGATCAGGTCCGTCCGGTGAGCAGTTCTTC.

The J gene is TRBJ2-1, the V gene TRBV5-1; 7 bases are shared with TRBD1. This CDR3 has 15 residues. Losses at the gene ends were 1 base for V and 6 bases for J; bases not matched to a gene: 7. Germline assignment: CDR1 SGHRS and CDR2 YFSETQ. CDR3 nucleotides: TGCGCCAGCAGCTTGTCGGCAGGGGGAGTCAATGAGCAGTTCTTC. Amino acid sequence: CASSLSAGGVNEQFF. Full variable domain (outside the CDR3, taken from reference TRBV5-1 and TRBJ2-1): KAGVTQTPRYLIKTRGQQVTLSCSPISGHRSVSWYQQTPGQGLQFLFEYFSETQRNKGNFPGRFSGRQFSNSRSEMNVSTLELGDSALYLCASSLSAGGVNEQFFGPGTRLTVL.

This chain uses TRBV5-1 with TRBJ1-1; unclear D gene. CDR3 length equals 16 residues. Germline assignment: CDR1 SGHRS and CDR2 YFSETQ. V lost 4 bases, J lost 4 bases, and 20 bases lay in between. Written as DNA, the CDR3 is TGCGCCAGCAGCCCCCGGTCCCCGCAGGAGGGCACTGAAGCTTTCTTT. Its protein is CASSPRSPQEGTEAFF.

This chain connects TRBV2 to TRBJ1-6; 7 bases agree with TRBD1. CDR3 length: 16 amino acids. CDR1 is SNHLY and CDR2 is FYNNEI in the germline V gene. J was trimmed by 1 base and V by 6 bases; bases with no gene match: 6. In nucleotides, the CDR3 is TGTGCCAGCAGCCGGGAACAGGGGTCCTATAATTCACCCCTCCACTTT. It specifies CASSREQGSYNSPLHF.

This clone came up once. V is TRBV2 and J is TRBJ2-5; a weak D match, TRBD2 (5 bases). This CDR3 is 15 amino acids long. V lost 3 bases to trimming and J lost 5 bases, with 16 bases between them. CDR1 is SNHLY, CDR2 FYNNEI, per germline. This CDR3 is CASSEMPDGGETQYF. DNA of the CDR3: TGTGCCAGCAGTGAGATGCCGGATGGCGGGGAGACCCAGTACTTC.

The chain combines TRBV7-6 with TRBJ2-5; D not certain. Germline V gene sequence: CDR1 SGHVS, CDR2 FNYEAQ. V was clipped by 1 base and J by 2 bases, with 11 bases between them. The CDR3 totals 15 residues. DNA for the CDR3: TGTGCCAGCAGCTTAGGCTTTCCCGATCAAGAGACCCAGTACTTC. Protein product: CASSLGFPDQETQYF.

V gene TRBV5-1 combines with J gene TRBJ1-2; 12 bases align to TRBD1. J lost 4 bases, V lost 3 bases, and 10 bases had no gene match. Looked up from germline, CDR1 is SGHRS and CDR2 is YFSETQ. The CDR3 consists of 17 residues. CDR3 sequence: CASSSPGQGALSYGYTF. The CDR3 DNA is TGCGCCAGCAGCTCCCCGGGACAGGGGGCGCTTAGCTATGGCTACACCTTC.

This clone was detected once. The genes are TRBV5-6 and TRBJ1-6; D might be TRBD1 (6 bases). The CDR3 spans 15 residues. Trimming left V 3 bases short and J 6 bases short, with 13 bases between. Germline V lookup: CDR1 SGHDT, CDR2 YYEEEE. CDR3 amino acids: CASSSPRGLNSPLHF. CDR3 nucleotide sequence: TGTGCCAGCAGCTCGCCTCGGGGGCTTAATTCACCCCTCCACTTT. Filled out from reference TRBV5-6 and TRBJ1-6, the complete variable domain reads DAGVTQSPTHLIKTRGQQVTLRCSPKSGHDTVSWYQQALGQGPQFIFQYYEEEERQRGNFPDRFSGHQFPNYSSELNVNALLLGDSALYLCASSSPRGLNSPLHFGNGTRLTVT.

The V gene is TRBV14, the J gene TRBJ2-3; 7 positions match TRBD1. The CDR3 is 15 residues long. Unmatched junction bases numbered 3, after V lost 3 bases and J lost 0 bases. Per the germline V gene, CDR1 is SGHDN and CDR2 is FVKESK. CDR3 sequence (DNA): TGTGCCAGCAGCCAGGGGGACAGAAGCACAGATACGCAGTATTTT. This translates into CASSQGDRSTDTQYF.

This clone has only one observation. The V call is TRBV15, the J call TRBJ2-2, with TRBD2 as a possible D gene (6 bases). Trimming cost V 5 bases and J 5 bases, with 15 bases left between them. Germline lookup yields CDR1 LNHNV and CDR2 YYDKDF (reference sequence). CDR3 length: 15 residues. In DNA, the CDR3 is TGTGCCACCAGCGTAGGACTACCTACGACCGGGGAGCTGTTTTTT. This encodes CATSVGLPTTGELFF.

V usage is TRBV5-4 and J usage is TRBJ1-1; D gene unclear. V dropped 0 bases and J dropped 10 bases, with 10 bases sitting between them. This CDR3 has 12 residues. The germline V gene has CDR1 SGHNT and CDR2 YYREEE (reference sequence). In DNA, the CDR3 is TGTGCCAGCAGCTTGGAAGGGAGGCGAGCTTTCTTT. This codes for CASSLEGRRAFF.

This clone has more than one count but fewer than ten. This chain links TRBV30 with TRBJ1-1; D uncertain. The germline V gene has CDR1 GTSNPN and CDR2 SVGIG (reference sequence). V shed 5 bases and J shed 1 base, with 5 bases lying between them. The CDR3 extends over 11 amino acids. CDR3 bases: TGTGCCTGGCTATCGAACACTGAAGCTTTCTTT. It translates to CAWLSNTEAFF.

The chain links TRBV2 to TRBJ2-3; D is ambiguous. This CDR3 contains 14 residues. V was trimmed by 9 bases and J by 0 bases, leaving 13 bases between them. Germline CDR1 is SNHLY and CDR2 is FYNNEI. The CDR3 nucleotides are TGTGCCAGTACCTCCGTCGCTAGCACAGATACGCAGTATTTT. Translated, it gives CASTSVASTDTQYF. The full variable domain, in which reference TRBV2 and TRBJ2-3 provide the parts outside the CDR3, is EPEVTQTPSHQVTQMGQEVILRCVPISNHLYFYWYRQILGQKVEFLVSFYNNEISEKSEIFDDQFSVERPDGSNFTLKIRSTKLEDSAMYFCASTSVASTDTQYFGPGTRLTVL.

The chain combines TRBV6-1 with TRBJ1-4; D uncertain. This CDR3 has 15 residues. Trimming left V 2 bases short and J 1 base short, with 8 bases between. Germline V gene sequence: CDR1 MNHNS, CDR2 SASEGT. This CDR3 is CASSETLGTNEKLFF. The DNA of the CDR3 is TGTGCCAGCAGTGAAACTCTGGGAACTAATGAAAAACTGTTTTTT.

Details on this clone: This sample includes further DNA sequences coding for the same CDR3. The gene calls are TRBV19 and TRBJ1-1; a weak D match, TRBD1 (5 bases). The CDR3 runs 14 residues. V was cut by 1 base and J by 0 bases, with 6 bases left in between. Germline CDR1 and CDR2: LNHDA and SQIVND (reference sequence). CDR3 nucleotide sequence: TGTGCCAGTAGTATAGGACAGTTGAACACTGAAGCTTTCTTT. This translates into CASSIGQLNTEAFF.

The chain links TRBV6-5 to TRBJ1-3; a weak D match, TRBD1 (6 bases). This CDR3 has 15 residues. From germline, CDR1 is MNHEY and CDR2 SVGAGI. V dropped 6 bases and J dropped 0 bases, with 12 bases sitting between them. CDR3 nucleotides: TGTGCCAGCAGGGCAGGGGAGAACTCTGGAAACACCATATATTTT. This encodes CASRAGENSGNTIYF.

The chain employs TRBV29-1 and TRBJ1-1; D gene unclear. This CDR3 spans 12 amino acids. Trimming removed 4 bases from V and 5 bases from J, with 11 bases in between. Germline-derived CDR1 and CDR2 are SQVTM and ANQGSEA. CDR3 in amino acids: CSVVDGRTEAFF. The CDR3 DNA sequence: TGCAGCGTTGTTGATGGAAGGACTGAAGCTTTCTTT.

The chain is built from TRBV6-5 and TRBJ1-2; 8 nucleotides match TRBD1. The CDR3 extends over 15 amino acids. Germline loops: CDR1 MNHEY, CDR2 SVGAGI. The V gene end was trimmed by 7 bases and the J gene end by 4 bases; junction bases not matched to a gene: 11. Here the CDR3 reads CASKRDRTYPYGYTF. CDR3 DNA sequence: TGTGCCAGCAAGAGGGACAGGACTTACCCCTATGGCTACACCTTC.

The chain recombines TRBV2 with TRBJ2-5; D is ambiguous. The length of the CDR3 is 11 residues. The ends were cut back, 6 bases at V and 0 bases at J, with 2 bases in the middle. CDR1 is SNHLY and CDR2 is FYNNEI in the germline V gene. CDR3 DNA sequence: TGTGCCAGCAGAGACCAAGAGACCCAGTACTTC. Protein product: CASRDQETQYF.

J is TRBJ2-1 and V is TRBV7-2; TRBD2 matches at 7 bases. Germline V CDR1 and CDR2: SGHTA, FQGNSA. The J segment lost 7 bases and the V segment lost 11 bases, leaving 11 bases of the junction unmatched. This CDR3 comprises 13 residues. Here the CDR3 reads CASTAGVRNEQFF. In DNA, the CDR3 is TGTGCCTCCACGGCGGGAGTAAGGAATGAGCAGTTCTTC.

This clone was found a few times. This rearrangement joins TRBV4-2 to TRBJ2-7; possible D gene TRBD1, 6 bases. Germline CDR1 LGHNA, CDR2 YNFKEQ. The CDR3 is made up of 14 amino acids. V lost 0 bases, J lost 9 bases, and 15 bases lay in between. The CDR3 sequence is CASSQELTVRGQYF. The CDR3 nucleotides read TGTGCCAGCAGCCAAGAACTTACCGTCAGGGGGCAGTACTTC.